The entry that follows covers one T cell receptor (beta chain) sequence. Antigen specificity is unknown. This sample stems from a study of beta chain features in type 1 diabetes. Study-wide results and limits: Across all four CD4+ subsets, people with type 1 diabetes showed modestly shorter TCRB CDR3s. In the patient group, naive, central memory and Treg TCRB repertoires seemed more alike than in the healthy donor group.

Germline CDR1 and CDR2: SGDLS and YYNGEE. J gave up 2 bases and V 4 bases, and 5 bases lay outside the gene matches. The CDR3 sequence is 17 residues long. The sequenced template was cDNA made from the entire isolated RNA. Libraries were prepared by immunoSEQ multiplex PCR; TCRdb keeps only in-frame clonotypes and omits some of them. The profile shows approximately 130,000 clones, approximately 15% of them singletons. Sorted populations all exceeded 95% purity. This receptor was taken from a man aged 18 to 30 with type 1 diabetes. Sequenced material: central memory CD4+ T cells from blood. The chain employs TRBV9 and TRBJ2-3; TRBD2 aligns across 15 bases. CDR3 in DNA: TGTGCCAGCAGCCCCCGGACTAGCGGGGGGGACACAGATACGCAGTATTTT. Its translation is CASSPRTSGGDTDTQYF.